This T cell receptor (beta chain) stems from a study of shared clonotypes between healthy human individuals. Sequenced by immunoSEQ multiplex PCR; TCRdb stores in-frame clones only, minus some. The sample lists 400,000 to 550,000 clones, roughly 78% seen once, with approximately 12% in the top ten. V was clipped by 3 bases and J by 7 bases, with 12 bases between them. Germline V CDR1 and CDR2: LNHDA, SQIVND (reference sequence). This CDR3 contains 13 residues. Donors were healthy HIV-negative adults without recent acute infections or vaccinations. The sample was PBMCs. This TCR was sampled from a woman in her 40s in good health. Some clones in this sample may be carry-over from other donors' samples. The chain links TRBV19 to TRBJ2-5, with D possibly matching TRBD2 (5 bases). DNA for the CDR3: TGTGCCAGTAGTATCCAGGTTAGCGCGACCCAGTACTTC. It codes for CASSIQVSATQYF.